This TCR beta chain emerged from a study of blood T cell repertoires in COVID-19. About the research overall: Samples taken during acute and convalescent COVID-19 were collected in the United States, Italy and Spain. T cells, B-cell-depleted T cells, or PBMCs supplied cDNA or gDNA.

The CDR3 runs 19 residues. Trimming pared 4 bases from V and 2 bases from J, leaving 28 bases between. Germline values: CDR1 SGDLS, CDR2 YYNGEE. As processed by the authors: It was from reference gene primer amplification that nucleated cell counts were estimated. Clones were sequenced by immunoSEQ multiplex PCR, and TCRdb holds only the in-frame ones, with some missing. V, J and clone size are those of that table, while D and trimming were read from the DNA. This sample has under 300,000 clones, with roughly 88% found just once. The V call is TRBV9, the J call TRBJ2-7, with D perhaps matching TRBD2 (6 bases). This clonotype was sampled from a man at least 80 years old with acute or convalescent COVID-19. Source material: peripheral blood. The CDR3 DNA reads TGTGCCAGCAGCCCGAGTTTTCCGGGACTCACCCTGGGCGCCTACGAGCAGTACTTC. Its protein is CASSPSFPGLTLGAYEQYF. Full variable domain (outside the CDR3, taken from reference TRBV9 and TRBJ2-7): DSGVTQTPKHLITATGQRVTLRCSPRSGDLSVYWYQQSLDQGLQFLIQYYNGEERAKGNILERFSAQQFPDLHSELNLSSLELGDSALYFCASSPSFPGLTLGAYEQYFGPGTRLTVT.